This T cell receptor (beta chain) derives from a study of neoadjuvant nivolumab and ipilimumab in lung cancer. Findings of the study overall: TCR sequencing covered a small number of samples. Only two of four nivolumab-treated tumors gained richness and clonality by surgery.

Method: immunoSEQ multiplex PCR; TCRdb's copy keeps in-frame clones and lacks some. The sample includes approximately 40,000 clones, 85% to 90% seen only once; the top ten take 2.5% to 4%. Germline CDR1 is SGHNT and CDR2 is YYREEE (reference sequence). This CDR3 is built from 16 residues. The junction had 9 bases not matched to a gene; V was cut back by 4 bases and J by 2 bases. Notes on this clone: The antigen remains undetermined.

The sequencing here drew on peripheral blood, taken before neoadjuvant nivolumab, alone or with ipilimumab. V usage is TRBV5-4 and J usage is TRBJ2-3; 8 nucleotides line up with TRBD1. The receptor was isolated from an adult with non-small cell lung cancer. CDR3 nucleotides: TGTGCCAGCAGCCTTGGACAGGGATGGTCCACAGATACGCAGTATTTT. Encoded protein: CASSLGQGWSTDTQYF.